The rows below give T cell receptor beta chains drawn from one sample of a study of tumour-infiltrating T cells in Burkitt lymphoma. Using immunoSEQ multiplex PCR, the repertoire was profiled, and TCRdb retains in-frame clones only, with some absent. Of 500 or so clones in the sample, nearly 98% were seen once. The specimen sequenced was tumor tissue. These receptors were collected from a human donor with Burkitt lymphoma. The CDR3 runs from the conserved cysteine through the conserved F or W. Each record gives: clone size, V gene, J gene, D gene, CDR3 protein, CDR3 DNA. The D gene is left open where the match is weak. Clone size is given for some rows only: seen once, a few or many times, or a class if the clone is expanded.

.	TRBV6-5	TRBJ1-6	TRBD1	CASRADRGLSPLHF	TGTGCCAGCAGGGCCGACAGGGGTCTCTCACCCCTCCACTTT
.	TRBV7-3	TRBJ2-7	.	CASSQGGGQMYEQYF	TGTGCCAGCAGTCAAGGGGGGGGCCAAATGTACGAGCAGTACTTC
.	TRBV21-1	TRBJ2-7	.	CASDINREAVYEQYF	TGTGCCAGCGATATTAACAGGGAAGCAGTCTACGAGCAGTACTTC
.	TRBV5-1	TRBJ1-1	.	CASSLIGPNTEAFF	TGCGCCAGCAGCTTGATCGGACCGAACACTGAAGCTTTCTTT
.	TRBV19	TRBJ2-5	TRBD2	CASSTGLAAFQETQYF	TGTGCCAGTAGTACCGGACTAGCGGCTTTCCAAGAGACCCAGTACTTC
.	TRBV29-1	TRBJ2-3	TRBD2	CSVSGRTADTQYF	TGCAGCGTTAGCGGGAGGACGGCCGATACGCAGTATTTT
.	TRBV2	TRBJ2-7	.	CASSYTGTAGGEQYF	TGTGCCAGCAGTTACACTGGGACTGCTGGCGGCGAGCAGTACTTC
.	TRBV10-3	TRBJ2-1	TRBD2	CAISGAASGGADEQFF	TGTGCCATCAGTGGCGCCGCTAGCGGGGGGGCCGATGAGCAGTTCTTC
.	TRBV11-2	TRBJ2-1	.	CASSLGGAGEQFF	TGTGCCAGCAGCTTAGGAGGCGCAGGTGAGCAGTTCTTC
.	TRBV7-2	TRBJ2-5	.	CASSIGTVQETQYF	TGTGCCAGCAGCATCGGGACGGTTCAAGAGACCCAGTACTTC
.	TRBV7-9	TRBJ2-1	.	CASSPSGGTLNEQFF	TGTGCCAGCAGCCCCTCGGGGGGCACCTTGAATGAGCAGTTCTTC
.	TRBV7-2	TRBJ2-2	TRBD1	CASSFGATGGITGELFF	TGTGCCAGCAGCTTCGGGGCTACAGGGGGAATCACCGGGGAGCTGTTTTTT
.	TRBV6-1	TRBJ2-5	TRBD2	CASSVVTRTSGAETQYF	TGTGCCAGCAGTGTCGTTACACGGACTAGCGGGGCAGAGACCCAGTACTTC
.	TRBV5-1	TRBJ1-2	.	CASSFGNEHGYTF	TGCGCCAGCAGCTTTGGCAACGAGCATGGCTACACCTTC
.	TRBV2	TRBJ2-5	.	CASTGTGGETQYF	TGTGCCAGCACCGGTACTGGCGGGGAGACCCAGTACTTC
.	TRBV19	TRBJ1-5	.	CASNEGRDQPQHF	TGTGCCAGTAATGAGGGCAGGGATCAGCCCCAGCATTTT
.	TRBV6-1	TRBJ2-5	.	CASRREAETQYF	TGTGCCAGCAGGAGGGAGGCAGAGACCCAGTACTTC
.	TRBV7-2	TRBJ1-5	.	CASSLAGPFYSNQPQHF	TGTGCCAGCAGCTTAGCGGGACCATTTTATAGCAATCAGCCCCAGCATTTT
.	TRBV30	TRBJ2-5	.	CAWSRGRETQYF	TGTGCCTGGAGTAGGGGGAGGGAGACCCAGTACTTC
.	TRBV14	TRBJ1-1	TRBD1	CASSQTQGLTEAFF	TGTGCCAGCAGCCAAACACAGGGGTTGACTGAAGCTTTCTTT
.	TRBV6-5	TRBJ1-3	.	CASSYSSGNTIYF	TGTGCCAGCAGTTACTCATCAGGAAACACCATATATTTT
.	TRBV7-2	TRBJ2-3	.	CASGWGHTDTQYF	TGTGCCAGCGGATGGGGGCACACAGATACGCAGTATTTT
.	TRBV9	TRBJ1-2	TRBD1	CASSPRRDRDGYTF	TGTGCCAGCAGCCCCCGGAGGGACAGGGACGGCTACACCTTC
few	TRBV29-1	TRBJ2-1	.	CSGDRLYNEQFF	TGCAGCGGTGACAGGTTGTACAATGAGCAGTTCTTC
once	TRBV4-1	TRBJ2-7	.	CASSHHRAEQYF	TGCGCCAGCAGCCACCACAGGGCCGAGCAGTACTTC
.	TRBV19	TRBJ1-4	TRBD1	CASSGTDRTNEKLFF	TGTGCCAGTAGCGGGACGGACAGGACTAATGAAAAACTGTTTTTT